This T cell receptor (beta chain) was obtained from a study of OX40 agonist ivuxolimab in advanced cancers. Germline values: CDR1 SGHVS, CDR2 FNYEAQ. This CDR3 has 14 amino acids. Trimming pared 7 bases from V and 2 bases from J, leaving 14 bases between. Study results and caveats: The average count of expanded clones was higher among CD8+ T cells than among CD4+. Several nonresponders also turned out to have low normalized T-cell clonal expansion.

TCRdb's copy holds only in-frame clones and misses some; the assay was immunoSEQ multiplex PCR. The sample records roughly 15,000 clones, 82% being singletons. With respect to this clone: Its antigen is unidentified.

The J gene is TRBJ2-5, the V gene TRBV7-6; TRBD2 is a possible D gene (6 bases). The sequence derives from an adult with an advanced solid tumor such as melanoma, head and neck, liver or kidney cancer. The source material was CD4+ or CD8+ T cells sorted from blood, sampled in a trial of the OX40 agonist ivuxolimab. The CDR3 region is CASIPFGGQETQYF. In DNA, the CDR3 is TGTGCCAGCATCCCATTCGGAGGGCAAGAGACCCAGTACTTC.